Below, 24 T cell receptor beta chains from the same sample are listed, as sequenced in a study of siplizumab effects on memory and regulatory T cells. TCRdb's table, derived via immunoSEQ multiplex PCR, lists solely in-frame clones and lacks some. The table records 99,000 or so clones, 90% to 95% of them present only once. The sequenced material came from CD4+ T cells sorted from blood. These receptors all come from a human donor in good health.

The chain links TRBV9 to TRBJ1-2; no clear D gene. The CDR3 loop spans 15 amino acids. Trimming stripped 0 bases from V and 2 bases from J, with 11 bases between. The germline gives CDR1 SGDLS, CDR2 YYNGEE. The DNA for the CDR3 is TGTGCCAGCAGCGTAGAATTAAGAGGGAACTATGGCTACACCTTC. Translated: CASSVELRGNYGYTF.

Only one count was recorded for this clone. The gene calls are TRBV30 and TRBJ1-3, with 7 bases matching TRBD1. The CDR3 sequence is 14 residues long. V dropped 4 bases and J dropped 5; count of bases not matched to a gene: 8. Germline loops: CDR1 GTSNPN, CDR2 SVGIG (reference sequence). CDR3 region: CAWNKEGARNTIYF. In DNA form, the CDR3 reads TGTGCCTGGAATAAGGAGGGGGCGAGAAACACCATATATTTT.

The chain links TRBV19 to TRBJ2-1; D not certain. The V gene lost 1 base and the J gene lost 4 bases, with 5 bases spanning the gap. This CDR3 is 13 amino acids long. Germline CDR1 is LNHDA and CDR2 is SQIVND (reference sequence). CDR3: CASSIGLYNEQFF. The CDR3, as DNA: TGTGCCAGTAGTATAGGACTTTACAATGAGCAGTTCTTC.

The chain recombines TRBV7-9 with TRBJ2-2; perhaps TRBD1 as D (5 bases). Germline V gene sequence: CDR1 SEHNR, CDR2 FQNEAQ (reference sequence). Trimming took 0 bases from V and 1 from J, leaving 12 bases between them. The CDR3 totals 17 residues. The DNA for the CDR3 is TGTGCCAGCAGCTTAGCGCTTCAGGGTGGGAACACCGGGGAGCTGTTTTTT. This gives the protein CASSLALQGGNTGELFF.

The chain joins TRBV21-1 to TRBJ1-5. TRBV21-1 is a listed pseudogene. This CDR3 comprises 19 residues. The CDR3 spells CASGFLYRLQLGSNQPQHF. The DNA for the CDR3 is TGTGCCAGCGGGTTCCTCTATCGACTTCAACTGGGGAGCAATCAGCCCCAGCATTTT.

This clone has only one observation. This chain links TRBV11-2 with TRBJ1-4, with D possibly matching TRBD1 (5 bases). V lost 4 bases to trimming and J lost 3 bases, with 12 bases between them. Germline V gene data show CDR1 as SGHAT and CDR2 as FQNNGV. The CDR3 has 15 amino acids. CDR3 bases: TGTGCCAGCAGCTCCCGGGGGTACTCTAATGAAAAACTGTTTTTT. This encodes CASSSRGYSNEKLFF.

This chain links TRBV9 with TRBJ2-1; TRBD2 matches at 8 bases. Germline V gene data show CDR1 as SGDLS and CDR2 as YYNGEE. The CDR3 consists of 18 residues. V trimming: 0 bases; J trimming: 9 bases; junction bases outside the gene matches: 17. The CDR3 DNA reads TGTGCCAGCAGCGTAGCTACTGGCGGGAGGCCGATTCAGGCTGAGCAGTTCTTC. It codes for CASSVATGGRPIQAEQFF.

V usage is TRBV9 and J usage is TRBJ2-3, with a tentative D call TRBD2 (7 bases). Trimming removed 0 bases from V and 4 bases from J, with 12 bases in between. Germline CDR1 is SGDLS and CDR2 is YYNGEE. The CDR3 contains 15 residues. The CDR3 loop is CASSVDGGGADTQYF. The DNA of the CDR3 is TGTGCCAGCAGCGTAGACGGCGGGGGCGCAGATACGCAGTATTTT.

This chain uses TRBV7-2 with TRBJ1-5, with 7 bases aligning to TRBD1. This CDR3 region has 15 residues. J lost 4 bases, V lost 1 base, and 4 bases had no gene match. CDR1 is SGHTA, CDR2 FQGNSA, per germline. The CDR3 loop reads CASSLVQGVNQPQHF. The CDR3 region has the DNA TGTGCCAGCAGCTTAGTCCAGGGGGTGAATCAGCCCCAGCATTTT.

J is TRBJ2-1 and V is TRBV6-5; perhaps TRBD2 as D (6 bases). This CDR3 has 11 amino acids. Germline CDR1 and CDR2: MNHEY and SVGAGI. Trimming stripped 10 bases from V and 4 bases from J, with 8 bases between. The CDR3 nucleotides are TGTGCCACCAGCGGGTACAATGAGCAGTTCTTC. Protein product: CATSGYNEQFF.

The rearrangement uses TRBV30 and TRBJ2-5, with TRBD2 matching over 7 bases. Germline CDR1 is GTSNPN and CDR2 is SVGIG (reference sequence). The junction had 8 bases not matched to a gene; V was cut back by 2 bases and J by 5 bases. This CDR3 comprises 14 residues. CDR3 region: CAWSPGGHLETQYF. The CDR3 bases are TGTGCCTGGAGTCCGGGGGGTCATTTGGAGACCCAGTACTTC.

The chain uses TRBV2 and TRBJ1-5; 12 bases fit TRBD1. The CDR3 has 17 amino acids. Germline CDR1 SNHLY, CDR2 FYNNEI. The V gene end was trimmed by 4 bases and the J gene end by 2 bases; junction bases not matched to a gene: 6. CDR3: CASSGTGTGGGNQPQHF. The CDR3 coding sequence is TGTGCCAGCAGTGGAACCGGGACAGGGGGCGGCAATCAGCCCCAGCATTTT.

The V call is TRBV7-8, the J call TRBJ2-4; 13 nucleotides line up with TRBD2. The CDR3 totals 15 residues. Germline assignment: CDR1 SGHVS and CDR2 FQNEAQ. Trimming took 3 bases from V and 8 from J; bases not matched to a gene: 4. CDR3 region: CASSFGTSGADIQYF. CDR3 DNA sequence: TGTGCCAGCAGCTTCGGGACTAGCGGGGCTGACATTCAGTACTTC.

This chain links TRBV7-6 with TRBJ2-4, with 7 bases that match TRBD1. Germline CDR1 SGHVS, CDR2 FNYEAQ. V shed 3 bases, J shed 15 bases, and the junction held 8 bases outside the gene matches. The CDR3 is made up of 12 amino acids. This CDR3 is CASSFPGQTLYF. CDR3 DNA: TGTGCCAGCAGCTTCCCGGGACAGACCTTGTACTTC.

The DNA for the CDR3 is TGTGCCAGTAGTATCGGGCAGGGGACGCCCCAGCATTTT. The encoded protein is CASSIGQGTPQHF. The gene calls are TRBV19 and TRBJ1-5; D is perhaps TRBD1 (6 bases). Trimming cost V 3 bases and J 9 bases, with 12 bases left between them. Germline lookup yields CDR1 LNHDA and CDR2 SQIVND (reference sequence). CDR3 length: 13 residues. The full variable domain, with the rest looked up from reference TRBV19 and TRBJ1-5, is DGGITQSPKYLFRKEGQNVTLSCEQNLNHDAMYWYRQDPGQGLRLIYYSQIVNDFQKGDIAEGYSVSREKKESFPLTVTSAQKNPTAFYLCASSIGQGTPQHFGDGTRLSIL.

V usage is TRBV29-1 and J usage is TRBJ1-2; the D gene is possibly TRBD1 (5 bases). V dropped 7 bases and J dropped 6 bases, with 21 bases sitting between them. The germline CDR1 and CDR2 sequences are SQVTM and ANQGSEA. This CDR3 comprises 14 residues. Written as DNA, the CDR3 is TGCAGCGGCCGCTCAGGTATCGGGACGCATGGCTACACCTTC. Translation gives CSGRSGIGTHGYTF. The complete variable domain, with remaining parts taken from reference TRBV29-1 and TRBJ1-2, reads SAVISQKPSRDICQRGTSLTIQCQVDSQVTMMFWYRQQPGQSLTLIATANQGSEATYESGFVIDKFPISRPNLTFSTLTVSNMSPEDSSIYLCSGRSGIGTHGYTFGSGTRLTVV.

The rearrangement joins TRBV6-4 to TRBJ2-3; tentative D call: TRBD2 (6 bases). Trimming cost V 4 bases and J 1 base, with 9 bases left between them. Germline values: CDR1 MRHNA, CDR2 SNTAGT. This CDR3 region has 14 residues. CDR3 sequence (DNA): TGTGCCAGCAGTGCCGGCGGGGGCACAGATACGCAGTATTTT. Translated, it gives CASSAGGGTDTQYF.

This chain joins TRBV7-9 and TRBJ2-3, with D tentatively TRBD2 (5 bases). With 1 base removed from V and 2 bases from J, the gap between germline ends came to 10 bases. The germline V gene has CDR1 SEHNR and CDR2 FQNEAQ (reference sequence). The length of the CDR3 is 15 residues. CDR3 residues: CASSLGTPLTDTQYF. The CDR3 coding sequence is TGTGCCAGCAGCTTAGGGACTCCTCTCACAGATACGCAGTATTTT. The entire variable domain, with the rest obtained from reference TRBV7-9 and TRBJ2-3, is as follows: DTGVSQNPRHKITKRGQNVTFRCDPISEHNRLYWYRQTLGQGPEFLTYFQNEAQLEKSRLLSDRFSAERPKGSFSTLEIQRTEQGDSAMYLCASSLGTPLTDTQYFGPGTRLTVL.

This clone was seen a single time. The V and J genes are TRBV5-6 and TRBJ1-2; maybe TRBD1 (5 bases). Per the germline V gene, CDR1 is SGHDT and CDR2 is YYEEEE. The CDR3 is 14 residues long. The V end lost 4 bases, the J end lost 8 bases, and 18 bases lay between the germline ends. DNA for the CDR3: TGTGCCAGCAGCCCGCAGGGAATCCCTTTCGGCTACACCTTC. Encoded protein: CASSPQGIPFGYTF.

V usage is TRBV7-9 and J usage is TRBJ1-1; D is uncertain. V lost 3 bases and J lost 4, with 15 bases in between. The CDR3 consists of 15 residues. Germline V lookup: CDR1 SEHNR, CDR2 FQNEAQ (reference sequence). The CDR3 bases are TGTGCCAGCAGCTTGGGAACCGTTCTTGGCACTGAAGCTTTCTTT. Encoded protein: CASSLGTVLGTEAFF.

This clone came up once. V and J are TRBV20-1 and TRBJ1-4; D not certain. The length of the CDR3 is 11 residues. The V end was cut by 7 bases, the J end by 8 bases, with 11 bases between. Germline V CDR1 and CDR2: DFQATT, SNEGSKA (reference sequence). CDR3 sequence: CSGTGGEKLFF. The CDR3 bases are TGCAGTGGGACCGGAGGGGAAAAACTGTTTTTT.

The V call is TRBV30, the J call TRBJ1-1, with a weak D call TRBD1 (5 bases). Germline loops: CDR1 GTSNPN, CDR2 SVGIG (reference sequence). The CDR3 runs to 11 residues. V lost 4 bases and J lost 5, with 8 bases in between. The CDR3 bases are TGTGCCTGGACGCGGGGGACTGAAGCTTTCTTT. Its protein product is CAWTRGTEAFF.

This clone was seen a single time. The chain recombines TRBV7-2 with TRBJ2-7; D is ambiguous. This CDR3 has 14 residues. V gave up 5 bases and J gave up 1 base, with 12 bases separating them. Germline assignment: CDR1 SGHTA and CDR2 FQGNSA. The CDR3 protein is CASSPEAASYEQYF. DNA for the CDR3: TGTGCCAGCAGCCCCGAGGCAGCGTCCTACGAGCAGTACTTC.

CDR3: CASSDPGSNYGYTF. The CDR3 DNA sequence: TGTGCCAGCAGTGATCCAGGATCTAACTATGGCTACACCTTC. The chain combines TRBV25-1 with TRBJ1-2; D ambiguous. Germline-derived CDR1 and CDR2 are MGHDK and SYGVNS. The CDR3 runs 14 residues. V was pared by 3 bases and J by 0 bases, with 8 bases between.